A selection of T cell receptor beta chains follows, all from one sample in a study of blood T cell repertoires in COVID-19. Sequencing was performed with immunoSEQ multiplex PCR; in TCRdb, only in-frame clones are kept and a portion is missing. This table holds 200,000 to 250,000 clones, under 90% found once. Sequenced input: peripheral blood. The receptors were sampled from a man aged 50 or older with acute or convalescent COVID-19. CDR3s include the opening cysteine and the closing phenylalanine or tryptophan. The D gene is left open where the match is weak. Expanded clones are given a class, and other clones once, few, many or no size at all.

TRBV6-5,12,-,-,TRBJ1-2,TGTGCCAGCACGGAGGGGAACTATGGCTACACCTTC,CASTEGNYGYTF
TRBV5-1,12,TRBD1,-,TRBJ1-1,TGCGCCAGCAGCTCACAGGGGGTCGAAGCTTTCTTT,CASSSQGVEAFF
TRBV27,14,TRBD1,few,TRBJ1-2,TGTGCCAGCGGGACGGGACAGGCGGCTCATGGCTACACCTTC,CASGTGQAAHGYTF
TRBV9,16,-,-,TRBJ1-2,TGTGCCAGCAGCCCTCTTGGGGCGGGGGTTAACTATGGCTACACCTTC,CASSPLGAGVNYGYTF
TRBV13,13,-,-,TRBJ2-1,TGTGCCAGCAGCAGGGGAATTACGGATGAGCAGTTCTTC,CASSRGITDEQFF
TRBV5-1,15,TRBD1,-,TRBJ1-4,TGCGCCAGCAGCGGGACAGGGGGCACTAATGAAAAACTGTTTTTT,CASSGTGGTNEKLFF
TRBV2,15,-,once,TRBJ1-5,TGTGCCAGCAGTGCGGACAGCCATAGCAATCAGCCCCAGCATTTT,CASSADSHSNQPQHF
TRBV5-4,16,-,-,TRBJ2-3,TGTGCCAGCAGCTCCCGACAGGGCGGGGATCCAGATACGCAGTATTTT,CASSSRQGGDPDTQYF
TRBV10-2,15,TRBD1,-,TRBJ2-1,TGCGCCAGCAAAGGGGGCCCGGGATGGGAGAATGAGCAGTTCTTC,CASKGGPGWENEQFF
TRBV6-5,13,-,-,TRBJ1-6,TGTGCCACGAGGGGGGGATATAATTCACCCCTCCACTTT,CATRGGYNSPLHF
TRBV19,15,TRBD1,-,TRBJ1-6,TGTGCCAGTACCGACCTAGGACAGGGGCGTTCACCCCTCCACTTT,CASTDLGQGRSPLHF
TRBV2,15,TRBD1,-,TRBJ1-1,TGTGCCAGCAGTGGAGGGGGCAGGGGTTTTACTGAAGCTTTCTTT,CASSGGGRGFTEAFF
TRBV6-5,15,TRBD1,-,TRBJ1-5,TGTGCCAGCAGTCATAGGGGACAGATCAATCAGCCCCAGCATTTT,CASSHRGQINQPQHF
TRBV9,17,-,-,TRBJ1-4,TGTGCCAGCAGCGACCTCTCCTATGAGGGAAGTCATGAAAAACTGTTTTTT,CASSDLSYEGSHEKLFF
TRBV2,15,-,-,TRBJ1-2,TGTGCCAGCAGTGATGGTCCAACAATGAACTATGGCTACACCTTC,CASSDGPTMNYGYTF
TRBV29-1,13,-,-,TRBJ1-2,TGCAGCGTAGCCCAGGCGGGGGATCGTGGCTACACCTTC,CSVAQAGDRGYTF
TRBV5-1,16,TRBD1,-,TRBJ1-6,TGCGCCAGCAGCTTGGCTCAGGGGGCTGGTTATTCACCCCTCCACTTT,CASSLAQGAGYSPLHF
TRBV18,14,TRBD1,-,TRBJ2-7,TGTGCCAGCTCACGTAGGGACAGATCTTGGGAGCAGTACTTC,CASSRRDRSWEQYF
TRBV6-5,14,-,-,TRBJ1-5,TGTGCCAGCAGGTCAGGGTATAGCAATCAGCCCCAGCATTTT,CASRSGYSNQPQHF
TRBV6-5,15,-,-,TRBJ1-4,TGTGCCAGCATCCCGGGGGACTCCGGTTATGAAAAACTGTTTTTT,CASIPGDSGYEKLFF
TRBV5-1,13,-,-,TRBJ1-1,TGCGCCAGCAGCTTGGCCTTAGGGGCTGAAGCTTTCTTT,CASSLALGAEAFF
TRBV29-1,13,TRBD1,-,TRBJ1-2,TGCAGCGTTGCCGGGACAGAGATGGTTGGCTACACCTTC,CSVAGTEMVGYTF
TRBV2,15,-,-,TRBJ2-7,TGTGCCAGCAGCCAAAACTCCGGGACAATCTACGAGCAGTACTTC,CASSQNSGTIYEQYF
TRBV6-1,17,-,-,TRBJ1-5,TGTGCCAGCAGTGAGCCCGCACAGGTGGAATCTAATCAGCCCCAGCATTTT,CASSEPAQVESNQPQHF
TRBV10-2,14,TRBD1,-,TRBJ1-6,TGCGCCAGCAGCAGGACAGGGAGTGGTTCACCCCTCCACTTT,CASSRTGSGSPLHF
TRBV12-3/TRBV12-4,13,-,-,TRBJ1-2,TGTGCCAGCAGTTTAAATGGAGGTGGTGGCTACACCTTC,CASSLNGGGGYTF
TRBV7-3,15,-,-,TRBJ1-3,TGTGCCAGCAGCTTAATGCCGAGCTCTGGAAACACCATATATTTT,CASSLMPSSGNTIYF
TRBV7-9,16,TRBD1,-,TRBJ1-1,TGTGCCAGCAGCCTTTCGGGACAGCGAGGGTATACTGAAGCTTTCTTT,CASSLSGQRGYTEAFF
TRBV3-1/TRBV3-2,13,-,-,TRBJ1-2,TGTGCCAGCAATCGAGGGTTCGGCTATGGCTACACCTTC,CASNRGFGYGYTF
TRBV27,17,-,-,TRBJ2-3,TGTGCCAGCAGATTTATTTGGAACAGGGACATGCAGGATACGCAGTATTTT,CASRFIWNRDMQDTQYF
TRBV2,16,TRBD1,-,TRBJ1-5,TGTGCCAGCAGTGGCTGGGACAGGGGTGGGAATCAGCCCCAGCATTTT,CASSGWDRGGNQPQHF
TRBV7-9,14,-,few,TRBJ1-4,TGTGCCAGCAGCAGGAGGGCGGGGGATGAAAAACTGTTTTTT,CASSRRAGDEKLFF
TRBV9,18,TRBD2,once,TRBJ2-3,TGTGCCAGCAGCGCCGGGACTAGCGGGGGCCTACGCACAGATACGCAGTATTTT,CASSAGTSGGLRTDTQYF
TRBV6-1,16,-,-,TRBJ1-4,TGTGCCAGCAGTGACGGGGGGATCGCCTGGTTAGGAAAACTGTTTTTT,CASSDGGIAWLGKLFF